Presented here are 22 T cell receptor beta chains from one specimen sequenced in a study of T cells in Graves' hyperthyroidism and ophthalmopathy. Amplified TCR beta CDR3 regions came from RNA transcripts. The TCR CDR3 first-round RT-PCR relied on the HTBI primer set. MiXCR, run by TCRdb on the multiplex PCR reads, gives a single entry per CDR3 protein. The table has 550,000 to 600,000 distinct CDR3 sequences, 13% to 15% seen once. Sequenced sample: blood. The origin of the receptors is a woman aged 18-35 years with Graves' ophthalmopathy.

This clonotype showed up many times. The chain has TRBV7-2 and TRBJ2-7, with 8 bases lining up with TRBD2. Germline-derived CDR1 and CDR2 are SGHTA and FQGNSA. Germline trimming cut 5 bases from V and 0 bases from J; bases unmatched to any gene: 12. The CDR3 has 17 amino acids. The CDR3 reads CASSVQQFSGTSYEQYF. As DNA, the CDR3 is TGTGCCAGCAGCGTACAACAATTTAGCGGGACCTCCTACGAGCAGTACTTC.

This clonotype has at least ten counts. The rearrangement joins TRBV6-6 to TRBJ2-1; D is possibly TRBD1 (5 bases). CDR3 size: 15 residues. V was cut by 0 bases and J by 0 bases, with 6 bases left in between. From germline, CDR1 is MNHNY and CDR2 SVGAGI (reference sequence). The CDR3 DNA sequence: TGTGCCAGCAGTTACTCTACAGGCTCCTACAATGAGCAGTTCTTC. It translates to CASSYSTGSYNEQFF.

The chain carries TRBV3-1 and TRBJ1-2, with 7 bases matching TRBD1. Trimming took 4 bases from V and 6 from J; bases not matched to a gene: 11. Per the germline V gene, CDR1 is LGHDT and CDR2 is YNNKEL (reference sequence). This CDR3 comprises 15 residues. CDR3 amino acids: CASSRSRGPLDGYTF. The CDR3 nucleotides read TGTGCCAGCAGCCGGAGTAGGGGGCCTCTGGATGGCTACACCTTC. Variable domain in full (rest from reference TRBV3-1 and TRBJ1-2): DTAVSQTPKYLVTQMGNDKSIKCEQNLGHDTMYWYKQDSKKFLKIMFSYNNKELIINETVPNRFSPKSPDKAHLNLHINSLELGDSAVYFCASSRSRGPLDGYTFGSGTRLTVV.

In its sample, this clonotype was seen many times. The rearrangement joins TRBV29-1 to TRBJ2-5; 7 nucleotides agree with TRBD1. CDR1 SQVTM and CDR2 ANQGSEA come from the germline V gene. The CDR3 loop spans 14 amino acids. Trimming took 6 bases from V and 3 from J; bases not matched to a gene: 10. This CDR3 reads CSVFGGQLEETQYF. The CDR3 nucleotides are TGCAGCGTCTTTGGGGGACAGCTAGAAGAGACCCAGTACTTC.

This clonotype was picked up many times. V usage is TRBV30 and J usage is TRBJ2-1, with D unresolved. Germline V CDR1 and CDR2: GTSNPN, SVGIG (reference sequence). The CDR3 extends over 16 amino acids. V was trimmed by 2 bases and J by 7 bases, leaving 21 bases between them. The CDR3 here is CAWSPRRLLRKNEQFF. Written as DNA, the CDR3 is TGTGCCTGGAGTCCTCGTAGACTCCTTCGAAAGAATGAGCAGTTCTTC.

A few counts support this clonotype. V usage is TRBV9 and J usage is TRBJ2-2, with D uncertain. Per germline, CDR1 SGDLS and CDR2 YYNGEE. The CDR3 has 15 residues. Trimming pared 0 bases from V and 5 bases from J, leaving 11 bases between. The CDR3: CASSVGASRTGELFF. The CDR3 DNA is TGTGCCAGCAGCGTAGGAGCCTCGCGAACCGGGGAGCTGTTTTTT. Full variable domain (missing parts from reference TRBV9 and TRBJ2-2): DSGVTQTPKHLITATGQRVTLRCSPRSGDLSVYWYQQSLDQGLQFLIQYYNGEERAKGNILERFSAQQFPDLHSELNLSSLELGDSALYFCASSVGASRTGELFFGEGSRLTVL.

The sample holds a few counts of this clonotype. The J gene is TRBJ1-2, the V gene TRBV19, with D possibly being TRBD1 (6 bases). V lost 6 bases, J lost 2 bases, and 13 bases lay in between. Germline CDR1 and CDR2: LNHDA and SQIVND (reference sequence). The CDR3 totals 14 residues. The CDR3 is CASSYAGENYGYTF. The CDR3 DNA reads TGTGCCAGTAGCTACGCAGGGGAAAACTATGGCTACACCTTC.

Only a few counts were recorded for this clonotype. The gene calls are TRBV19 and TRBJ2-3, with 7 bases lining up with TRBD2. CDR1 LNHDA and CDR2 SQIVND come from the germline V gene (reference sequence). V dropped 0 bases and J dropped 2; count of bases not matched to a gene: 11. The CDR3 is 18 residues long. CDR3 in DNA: TGTGCCAGTAGTATAGAAACCCCATCAGCGGGATACACAGATACGCAGTATTTT. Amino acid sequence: CASSIETPSAGYTDTQYF.

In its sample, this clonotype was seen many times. CDR3 in DNA: TGTGCCAGCAGTTTAACCATTGGGACAGGAGAGACCCAGTACTTC. Protein product: CASSLTIGTGETQYF. This rearrangement joins TRBV28 to TRBJ2-5, with 8 bases aligning to TRBD1. The length of the CDR3 is 15 residues. Germline V CDR1 and CDR2: MDHEN, SYDVKM. With 2 bases clipped from V and 4 bases from J, the junction kept 6 bases outside the gene matches.

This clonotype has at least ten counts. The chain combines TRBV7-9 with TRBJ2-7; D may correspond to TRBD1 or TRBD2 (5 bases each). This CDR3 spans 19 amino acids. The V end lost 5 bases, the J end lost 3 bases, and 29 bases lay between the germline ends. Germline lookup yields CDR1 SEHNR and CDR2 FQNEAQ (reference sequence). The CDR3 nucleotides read TGTGCCAGCAGCCCACGCGCAAGTAGAATCAGGGCGAGGGACTACGAGCAGTACTTC. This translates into CASSPRASRIRARDYEQYF.

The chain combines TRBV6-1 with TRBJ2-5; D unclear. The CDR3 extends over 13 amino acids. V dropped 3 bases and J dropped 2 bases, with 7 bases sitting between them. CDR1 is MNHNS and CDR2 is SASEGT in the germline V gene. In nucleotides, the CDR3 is TGTGCCAGCAGTGACGCGGAACAAGAGACCCAGTACTTC. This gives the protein CASSDAEQETQYF.

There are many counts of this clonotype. DNA for the CDR3: TGCAGTGCCCGGGACTTAGCAGTTTTCGATGAGCAGTTCTTC. It encodes CSARDLAVFDEQFF. V and J are TRBV20-1 and TRBJ2-1, with D tentatively TRBD2 (6 bases). CDR3 length: 14 residues. V lost 6 bases to trimming and J lost 8 bases, with 20 bases between them. Germline assignment: CDR1 DFQATT and CDR2 SNEGSKA (reference sequence).

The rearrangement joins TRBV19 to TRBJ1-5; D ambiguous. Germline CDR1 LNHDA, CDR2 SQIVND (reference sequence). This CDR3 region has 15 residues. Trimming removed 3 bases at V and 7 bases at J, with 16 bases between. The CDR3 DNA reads TGTGCCAGTAGTATGGAGACAAATTTGGAACAGCCCCAGCATTTT. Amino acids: CASSMETNLEQPQHF. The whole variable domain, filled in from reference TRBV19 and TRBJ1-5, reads DGGITQSPKYLFRKEGQNVTLSCEQNLNHDAMYWYRQDPGQGLRLIYYSQIVNDFQKGDIAEGYSVSREKKESFPLTVTSAQKNPTAFYLCASSMETNLEQPQHFGDGTRLSIL.

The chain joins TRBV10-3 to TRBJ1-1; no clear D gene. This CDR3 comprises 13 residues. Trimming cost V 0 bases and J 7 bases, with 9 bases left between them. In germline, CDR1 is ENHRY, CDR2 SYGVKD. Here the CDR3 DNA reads TGTGCCATCAGTGAGTCGGCTGGGCTTGAAGCTTTCTTT. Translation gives CAISESAGLEAFF.

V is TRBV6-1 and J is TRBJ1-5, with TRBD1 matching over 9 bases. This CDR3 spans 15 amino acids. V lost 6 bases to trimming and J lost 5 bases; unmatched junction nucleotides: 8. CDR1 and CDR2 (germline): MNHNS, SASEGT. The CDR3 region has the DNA TGTGCCAGCAGCGAGGGACAGGGCAGGCATCAGCCCCAGCATTTT. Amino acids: CASSEGQGRHQPQHF.

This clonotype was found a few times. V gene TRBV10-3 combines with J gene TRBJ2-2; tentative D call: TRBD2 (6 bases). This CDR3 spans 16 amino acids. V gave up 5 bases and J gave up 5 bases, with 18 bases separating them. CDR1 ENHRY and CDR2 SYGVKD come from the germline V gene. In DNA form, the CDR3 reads TGTGCCATCAGTAACCAAACTAGCCTCGTTACCGGGGAGCTGTTTTTT. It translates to CAISNQTSLVTGELFF.

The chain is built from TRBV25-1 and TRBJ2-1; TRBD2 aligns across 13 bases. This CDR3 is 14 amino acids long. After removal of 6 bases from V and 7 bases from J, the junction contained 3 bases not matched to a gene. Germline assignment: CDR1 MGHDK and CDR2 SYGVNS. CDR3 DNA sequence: TGTGCCAGCAGCACTAGCGGGAGGGGAAATGAGCAGTTCTTC. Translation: CASSTSGRGNEQFF.

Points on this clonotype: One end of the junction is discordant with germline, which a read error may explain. CDR3 sequence reads: CASSPSTSGYNGQFF. DNA of the CDR3: TGTGCCAGCAGCCCATCGACTAGCGGCTACAATGGGCAGTTCTTC. The rearrangement uses TRBV12-3 or TRBV12-4 and TRBJ2-1, with 9 positions matching TRBD2. The CDR3 is 15 amino acids.

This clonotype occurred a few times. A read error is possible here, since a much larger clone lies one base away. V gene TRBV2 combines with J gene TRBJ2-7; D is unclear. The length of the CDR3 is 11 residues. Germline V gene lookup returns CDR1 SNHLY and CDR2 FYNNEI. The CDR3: CASGEAYKQYF. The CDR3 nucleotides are TGTGCCAGCGGCGAGGCCTACAAGCAGTACTTC.

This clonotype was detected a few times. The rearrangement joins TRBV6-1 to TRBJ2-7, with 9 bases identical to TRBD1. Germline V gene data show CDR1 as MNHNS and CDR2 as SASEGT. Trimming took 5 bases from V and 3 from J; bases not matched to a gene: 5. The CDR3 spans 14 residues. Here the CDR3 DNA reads TGTGCCAGCAGTCAAAGACAGGGGGTCTACGAGCAGTACTTC. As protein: CASSQRQGVYEQYF.

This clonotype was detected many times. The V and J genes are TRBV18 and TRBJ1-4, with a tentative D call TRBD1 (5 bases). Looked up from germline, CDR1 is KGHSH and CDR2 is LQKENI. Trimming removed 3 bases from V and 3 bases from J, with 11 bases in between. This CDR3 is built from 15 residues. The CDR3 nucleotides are TGTGCCAGCTCACCGCTGGACACTTCTAATGAAAAACTGTTTTTT. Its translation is CASSPLDTSNEKLFF. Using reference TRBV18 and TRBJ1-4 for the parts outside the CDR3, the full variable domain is NAGVMQNPRHLVRRRGQEARLRCSPMKGHSHVYWYRQLPEEGLKFMVYLQKENIIDESGMPKERFSAEFPKEGPSILRIQQVVRGDSAAYFCASSPLDTSNEKLFFGSGTQLSVL.

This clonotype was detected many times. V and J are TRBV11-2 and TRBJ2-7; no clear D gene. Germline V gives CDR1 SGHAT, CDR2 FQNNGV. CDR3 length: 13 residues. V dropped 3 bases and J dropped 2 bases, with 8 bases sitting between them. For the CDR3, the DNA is TGTGCCAGCAGCTTTCCGGGTCCCTACGAGCAGTACTTC. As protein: CASSFPGPYEQYF.